The 3 T cell receptor beta chains below were found in one sample sequenced in a study of cytomegalovirus exposure and HLA in healthy donors. In the PCR, 60 Vbeta and 13 Jbeta primers were used. Only in-frame clones appear in the TCRdb table, and some are missing; sequencing was by immunoSEQ multiplex PCR. This table has 85,000 to 130,000 clones, roughly 74% appearing once. The sequencing sample was made of PBMCs. The receptors derive from a man in his forties in good health and CMV-seronegative.

The chain couples TRBV9 to TRBJ1-5; D unclear. Germline assignment: CDR1 SGDLS and CDR2 YYNGEE. V was pared by 4 bases and J by 4 bases, with 9 bases between. The CDR3 has 13 residues. The CDR3 DNA reads TGTGCCAGCAGCCTTGGGGAGAATCAGCCCCAGCATTTT. It yields the protein CASSLGENQPQHF.

Worth noting for this clone: Other DNA sequences of this sample code for an identical CDR3. This chain joins TRBV5-1 and TRBJ2-1; no clear D. CDR3 length: 14 amino acids. Germline V gene sequence: CDR1 SGHRS, CDR2 YFSETQ. Trimming cost V 0 bases and J 5 bases, with 9 bases left between them. In DNA form, the CDR3 reads TGCGCCAGCAGCTTGGGGGCTGGAAACAATGAGCAGTTCTTC. Protein: CASSLGAGNNEQFF.

The chain employs TRBV5-1 and TRBJ1-6; 9 bases agree with TRBD1. The V gene end was trimmed by 2 bases and the J gene end by 8 bases; junction bases not matched to a gene: 2. CDR1 and CDR2 from the germline V gene are SGHRS and YFSETQ. The CDR3 spans 14 residues. The CDR3 loop reads CASSLDRGDSPLHF. Written as DNA, the CDR3 is TGCGCCAGCAGCTTAGACAGGGGGGATTCACCCCTCCACTTT.